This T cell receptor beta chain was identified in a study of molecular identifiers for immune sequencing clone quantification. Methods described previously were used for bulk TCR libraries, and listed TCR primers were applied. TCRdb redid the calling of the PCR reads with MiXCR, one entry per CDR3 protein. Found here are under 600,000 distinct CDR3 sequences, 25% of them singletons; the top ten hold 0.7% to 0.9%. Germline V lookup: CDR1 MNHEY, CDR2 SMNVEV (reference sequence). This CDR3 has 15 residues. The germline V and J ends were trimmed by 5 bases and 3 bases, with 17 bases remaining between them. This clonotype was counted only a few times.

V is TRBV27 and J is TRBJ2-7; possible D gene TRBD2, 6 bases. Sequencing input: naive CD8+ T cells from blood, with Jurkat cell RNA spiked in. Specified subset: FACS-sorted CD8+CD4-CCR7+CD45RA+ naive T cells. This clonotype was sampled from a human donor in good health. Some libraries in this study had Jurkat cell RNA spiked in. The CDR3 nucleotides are TGTGCCAGCAGTCTTGAGGAGGGGTTGATCTACGAGCAGTACTTC. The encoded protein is CASSLEEGLIYEQYF.